Many counts were recorded for the clone carrying this T cell receptor (beta chain). Antigen unknown. Sorting selected naive CD8 T cells with a CD8+CD4-CCR7+CD45RA+ phenotype. Looked up from germline, CDR1 is SEHNR and CDR2 is FQNEAQ (reference sequence). V lost 4 bases and J lost 1; bases outside the gene matches: 4. The CDR3 length is 15 residues. The data were obtained in a study of molecular identifiers for immune sequencing clone quantification. Bulk TCR library preparation followed previously described methods with listed TCR primers. One entry per CDR3 protein, called by TCRdb with MiXCR from the PCR reads. The sample shows around 40,000 distinct CDR3 sequences, about 19% of them seen only once. General study points: The study found clones above 20 RNA copies held over 97% of effector molecules and under 1% in naive cells.

The chain employs TRBV7-9 and TRBJ2-3, with TRBD2 identical over 8 bases. The sequencing input was naive CD8+ T cells from blood, with Jurkat cell RNA spiked in. Documented subset: FACS-sorted CD8+CD4-CCR7+CD45RA+ naive T cells. The source of this sequence is a human donor in good health. Some libraries in this study had Jurkat cell RNA spiked in. In DNA form, the CDR3 reads TGTGCCAGCAGCTCCGCGGGGGGCCGCACAGATACGCAGTATTTT. Its translation: CASSSAGGRTDTQYF.